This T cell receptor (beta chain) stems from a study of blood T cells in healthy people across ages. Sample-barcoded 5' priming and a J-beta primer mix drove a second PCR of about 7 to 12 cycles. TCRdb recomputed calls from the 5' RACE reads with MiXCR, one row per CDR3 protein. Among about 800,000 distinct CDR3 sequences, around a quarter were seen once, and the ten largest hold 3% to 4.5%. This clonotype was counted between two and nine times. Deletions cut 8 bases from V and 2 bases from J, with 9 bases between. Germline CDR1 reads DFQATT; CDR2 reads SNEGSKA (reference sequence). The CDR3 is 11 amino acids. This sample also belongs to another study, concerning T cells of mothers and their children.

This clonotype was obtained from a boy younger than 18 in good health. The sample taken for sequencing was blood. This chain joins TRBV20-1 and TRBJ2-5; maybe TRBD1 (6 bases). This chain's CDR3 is CSQGPQETQYF. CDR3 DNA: TGCAGTCAGGGGCCTCAAGAGACCCAGTACTTC.